What follows are 17 T cell receptor beta chains derived from one specimen sequenced in a study of blood T cells in healthy people across ages. A sample-barcoded 5' primer and a J-beta primer mix were used in a second PCR of roughly 7 to 11 cycles. TCRdb redid the calling of the 5' RACE reads with MiXCR, one entry per CDR3 protein. The sample shows some 760,000 distinct CDR3 sequences, 25% of them seen only once. The sample was also reused in another study, on T cells of mothers and their children.

The material sequenced was blood. Source of these receptors: a boy aged 5-17 years in good health.

This clonotype was picked up a small number of times. This rearrangement joins TRBV6-4 to TRBJ2-1; D is undetermined. Germline assignment: CDR1 MRHNA and CDR2 SNTAGT. V lost 3 bases, J lost 8 bases, and 11 bases lay in between. The CDR3 length is 13 residues. The DNA for the CDR3 is TGTGCCAGCAGTGAACGCCACCCAGATGAGCAGTTCTTC. This gives the protein CASSERHPDEQFF.

CDR3 amino acids: CASSVSGGAAVHEQYF. The CDR3 nucleotides are TGTGCCAGCAGCGTAAGCGGGGGGGCCGCTGTCCACGAGCAGTACTTC. The V gene is TRBV7-2, the J gene TRBJ2-7; 10 bases match TRBD2. V shed 5 bases and J 5 bases; nucleotides not matched to a gene: 12. This CDR3 contains 16 residues. Germline V lookup: CDR1 SGHTA, CDR2 FQGNSA.

A few counts support this clonotype. This sequence joins TRBV20-1 and TRBJ2-5, with 12 bases matching TRBD2. V shed 3 bases, J shed 11 bases, and the junction held 7 bases outside the gene matches. CDR1 is DFQATT and CDR2 is SNEGSKA in the germline V gene (reference sequence). The length of the CDR3 is 13 residues. CDR3 sequence reads: CSASGLAGIEQYF. DNA of the CDR3: TGCAGTGCTAGCGGACTAGCGGGAATAGAGCAGTACTTC.

The chain uses TRBV28 and TRBJ1-1, with D uncertain. Germline CDR1 and CDR2: MDHEN and SYDVKM. Between the trimmed V and J ends, which lost 7 bases and 3 bases, there was a span of 12 bases. CDR3 length equals 13 residues. The CDR3 here is CASTWGGDTEAFF. DNA for the CDR3: TGTGCCAGCACATGGGGTGGGGACACTGAAGCTTTCTTT.

In this sample, this clonotype turned up a few times. The chain carries TRBV7-9 and TRBJ2-5; no clear D. The assigned J gene may be wrong: the sequence end matches TRBJ2-7 better. This CDR3 is built from 14 residues. CDR1 is SEHNR, CDR2 FQNEAQ, per germline (reference sequence). The CDR3 region is CASSLALGTYEQYF. The CDR3 coding sequence is TGTGCCAGCAGCTTAGCGCTAGGAACCTACGAGCAGTACTTC.

The table lists this clonotype with a few counts. The chain joins TRBV7-2 to TRBJ1-1; D is perhaps TRBD1 (5 bases). This CDR3 contains 16 residues. V gave up 1 base and J gave up 3 bases, with 15 bases separating them. Germline lookup yields CDR1 SGHTA and CDR2 FQGNSA. The CDR3 sequence: CASSLGPRGFDTEAFF. In nucleotides, the CDR3 is TGTGCCAGCAGCTTAGGTCCTCGGGGGTTTGACACTGAAGCTTTCTTT.

The V and J genes are TRBV27 and TRBJ2-1, with 10 bases identical to TRBD2. The CDR3 has 16 residues. Germline CDR1 reads MNHEY; CDR2 reads SMNVEV (reference sequence). V lost 6 bases and J lost 5; bases outside the gene matches: 10. CDR3 nucleotide sequence: TGTGCCAGCAGCTCCATACTAGCGGGAAGGCACAATGAGCAGTTCTTC. It specifies CASSSILAGRHNEQFF.

This clonotype was detected only a few times. This chain uses TRBV6-5 with TRBJ2-5; D remains ambiguous. V was cut by 0 bases and J by 0 bases, with 8 bases left in between. The CDR3 spans 15 residues. Germline V CDR1 and CDR2: MNHEY, SVGAGI. CDR3: CASSYSLYNQETQYF. In nucleotides, the CDR3 is TGTGCCAGCAGTTACTCGTTGTACAACCAAGAGACCCAGTACTTC.

The genes are TRBV28 and TRBJ2-1; 14 nucleotides agree with TRBD2. V trimming: 4 bases; J trimming: 1 base; junction bases outside the gene matches: 12. This CDR3 has 20 amino acids. Germline CDR1 MDHEN, CDR2 SYDVKM. The CDR3, as DNA: TGTGCCAGCAGTTCCCTAATTCCGGGACTAGCGGGAGCATCCTACAATGAGCAGTTCTTC. As protein: CASSSLIPGLAGASYNEQFF.

The chain uses TRBV7-2 and TRBJ2-7, with 13 bases aligning to TRBD2. Germline CDR1 and CDR2: SGHTA and FQGNSA. V was pared by 5 bases and J by 6 bases, with 7 bases of the junction left unmatched. CDR3 size: 15 residues. The CDR3 coding sequence is TGTGCCAGCAGCAAAGAGGGGACTAGCGGGGTCGAGCAGTACTTC. This translates into CASSKEGTSGVEQYF.

The CDR3 here is CASRSRDSIPYTEAFF. The CDR3 DNA reads TGTGCCAGCAGGTCCCGGGACAGTATACCGTACACTGAAGCTTTCTTT. The chain is built from TRBV28 and TRBJ1-1; TRBD1 aligns across 7 bases. J gave up 3 bases and V 6 bases, and 13 bases lay outside the gene matches. This CDR3 has 16 residues. Germline CDR1 MDHEN, CDR2 SYDVKM.

The rearrangement links TRBV6-5 to TRBJ2-3, with TRBD2 as a possible D gene (6 bases). Between the trimmed V and J ends, which lost 2 bases and 5 bases, there was a span of 11 bases. The CDR3 extends over 14 amino acids. CDR1 and CDR2 (germline): MNHEY, SVGAGI. The CDR3 loop reads CASSYTGGIDTQYF. CDR3 bases: TGTGCCAGCAGTTACACCGGGGGTATAGATACGCAGTATTTT.

V gene TRBV29-1 combines with J gene TRBJ2-3, with 7 bases matching TRBD2. The CDR3 has 9 residues. In germline, CDR1 is SQVTM, CDR2 ANQGSEA. Germline trimming cut 6 bases from V and 14 bases from J; bases unmatched to any gene: 5. The CDR3 protein is CSVLTSPYF. Here the CDR3 DNA reads TGCAGCGTCCTGACTAGCCCGTATTTT.

J is TRBJ2-1 and V is TRBV7-2; no clear D gene. The CDR3 consists of 17 residues. V was pared by 1 base and J by 0 bases, with 13 bases between. Looked up from germline, CDR1 is SGHTA and CDR2 is FQGNSA. CDR3 sequence: CASSLEAPTSSYNEQFF. CDR3 DNA sequence: TGTGCCAGCAGCTTAGAGGCACCTACGAGCTCCTACAATGAGCAGTTCTTC.

This clonotype was picked up a small number of times. The chain recombines TRBV28 with TRBJ1-6; no clear D gene. The CDR3 runs 15 residues. Germline lookup yields CDR1 MDHEN and CDR2 SYDVKM. Trimming stripped 6 bases from V and 6 bases from J, with 15 bases between. DNA for the CDR3: TGTGCCAGCAGCGCAGGTAGAACCCGTAATTCACCCCTCCACTTT. This gives the protein CASSAGRTRNSPLHF.

The rearrangement joins TRBV24-1 to TRBJ2-3, with 7 bases lining up with TRBD1. The CDR3 covers 15 residues. V lost 7 bases to trimming and J lost 0 bases; unmatched junction nucleotides: 6. Germline V lookup: CDR1 KGHDR, CDR2 SFDVKD. CDR3 bases: TGTGCCACCAGGAAAACAGGGGATAGCACAGATACGCAGTATTTT. Translating gives CATRKTGDSTDTQYF.

This clonotype was observed a handful of times. The rearrangement joins TRBV5-1 to TRBJ2-5; D may match TRBD1 or TRBD2 (5 bases each). This CDR3 is built from 14 residues. Trimming stripped 4 bases from V and 3 bases from J, with 13 bases between. The germline V gene encodes CDR1 SGHRS and CDR2 YFSETQ. In nucleotides, the CDR3 is TGCGCCAGCAGCATTCGGGACGCGGAAGAGACCCAGTACTTC. Translating it yields CASSIRDAEETQYF. Combining the CDR3 with reference TRBV5-1 and TRBJ2-5 gives the whole variable domain KAGVTQTPRYLIKTRGQQVTLSCSPISGHRSVSWYQQTPGQGLQFLFEYFSETQRNKGNFPGRFSGRQFSNSRSEMNVSTLELGDSALYLCASSIRDAEETQYFGPGTRLLVL.